Following are 32 T cell receptor beta chains from one sample sequenced in a study of T cells in Graves' hyperthyroidism and ophthalmopathy. Amplification targeted TCR beta CDR3 regions from RNA transcripts. The TCR CDR3 was amplified in a first-round RT-PCR using the HTBI primer set. TCRdb called the multiplex PCR reads again in MiXCR, with one record for every CDR3 protein. The data contain about 360,000 distinct CDR3 sequences, 13% of them singletons. The sample consisted of blood. The receptors derive from a man younger than 45 with Graves' hyperthyroidism that later progressed to Graves' ophthalmopathy.

This clonotype was seen repeatedly, ten times or more. Here the CDR3 reads CATSRDRQQNTEAFF. The CDR3 coding sequence is TGTGCCACCAGCAGAGATCGGCAGCAGAACACTGAAGCTTTCTTT. The chain is built from TRBV15 and TRBJ1-1; D not resolved. V was clipped by 0 bases and J by 1 base, with 9 bases between them. Per the germline V gene, CDR1 is LNHNV and CDR2 is YYDKDF (reference sequence). This CDR3 has 15 residues.

The chain uses TRBV12-3 or TRBV12-4 and TRBJ2-1; 7 bases map to TRBD1. The V segment lost 6 bases and the J segment 9 bases; nucleotides outside the gene matches: 11. The CDR3 is 14 amino acids. Written as DNA, the CDR3 is TGTGCCAGCAGCCGGACAGGTTTGGTGGGTGAGCAGTTCTTC. Translating gives CASSRTGLVGEQFF.

This chain joins TRBV4-1 and TRBJ2-7, with TRBD2 matching over 8 bases. V shed 2 bases, J shed 0 bases, and the junction held 6 bases outside the gene matches. Germline V gene lookup returns CDR1 MGHRA and CDR2 YSYEKL. The length of the CDR3 is 16 residues. CDR3 bases: TGCGCCAGCAGCCAATCCAGCGGGGGCAGCTCCTACGAGCAGTACTTC. This sequence encodes CASSQSSGGSSYEQYF.

This clonotype was recorded many times. The chain couples TRBV28 to TRBJ1-1; 8 bases match TRBD1. The CDR3 has 13 amino acids. V lost 7 bases to trimming and J lost 8 bases; unmatched junction nucleotides: 9. CDR1 and CDR2 from the germline V gene are MDHEN and SYDVKM. CDR3 sequence reads: CASTVRGHEEAFF. Here the CDR3 DNA reads TGTGCCAGCACAGTCAGGGGGCATGAAGAAGCTTTCTTT.

This clonotype occurred many times. This chain joins TRBV27 and TRBJ2-1, with D possibly matching TRBD1 (5 bases). Germline-derived CDR1 and CDR2 are MNHEY and SMNVEV (reference sequence). The CDR3 is 16 residues long. V was cut by 2 bases and J by 1 base, with 12 bases left in between. This chain's CDR3 is CASSLGTGRSYNEQFF. CDR3 bases: TGTGCCAGCAGTTTAGGAACAGGAAGGTCCTACAATGAGCAGTTCTTC.

This clonotype was observed at least ten times. This chain uses TRBV11-2 with TRBJ1-2, with D perhaps matching TRBD1 (5 bases). Trimming cost V 5 bases and J 5 bases, with 12 bases left between them. The CDR3 is 13 amino acids. CDR1 is SGHAT and CDR2 is FQNNGV in the germline V gene. Here the CDR3 reads CASSAGRRYGYTF. The CDR3 nucleotides read TGTGCCAGCAGCGCAGGGCGTCGGTATGGCTACACCTTC. The entire variable domain, with the rest obtained from reference TRBV11-2 and TRBJ1-2, is as follows: EAGVAQSPRYKIIEKRQSVAFWCNPISGHATLYWYQQILGQGPKLLIQFQNNGVVDDSQLPKDRFSAERLKGVDSTLKIQPAKLEDSAVYLCASSAGRRYGYTFGSGTRLTVV.

This clonotype was detected many times. The chain couples TRBV2 to TRBJ1-5; D is undetermined. The CDR3 extends over 14 amino acids. The V end was cut by 3 bases, the J end by 4 bases, with 10 bases between. The V gene's germline CDR1 is SNHLY and CDR2 FYNNEI. The CDR3 DNA follows: TGTGCCAGCAGTGACAAAGCTAGGAATCAGCCCCAGCATTTT. This codes for CASSDKARNQPQHF.

This clonotype was seen many times. The chain employs TRBV10-3 and TRBJ1-2; a possible D gene is TRBD1 (5 bases). V lost 2 bases and J lost 7, with 11 bases in between. Germline V gives CDR1 ENHRY, CDR2 SYGVKD. CDR3 length: 13 residues. CDR3 coding DNA: TGTGCCATCAGTGAGGGGACTCCGCTTGGCTACACCTTC. Protein sequence: CAISEGTPLGYTF.

The rearrangement links TRBV29-1 to TRBJ2-2, with D tentatively TRBD1 or TRBD2 (5 bases each). The germline V gene encodes CDR1 SQVTM and CDR2 ANQGSEA. V was cut by 3 bases and J by 4 bases, with 15 bases left in between. The CDR3 is made up of 15 amino acids. The chain's CDR3 is CSVDDGHGATGELFF. In DNA form, the CDR3 reads TGCAGCGTTGATGATGGTCACGGGGCCACCGGGGAGCTGTTTTTT.

This clonotype was found a few times. J is TRBJ2-7 and V is TRBV13; 12 positions match TRBD2. The CDR3 length is 16 residues. Per the germline V gene, CDR1 is PRHDT and CDR2 is FYEKMQ (reference sequence). J lost 3 bases, V lost 5 bases, and 8 bases had no gene match. The DNA of the CDR3 is TGTGCCAGCAGCGTACGACTAGCGGGGGTGTACTACGAGCAGTACTTC. As protein: CASSVRLAGVYYEQYF.

The sample holds many counts of this clonotype. The rearrangement joins TRBV12-3 or TRBV12-4 to TRBJ2-1, with a tentative D call TRBD1 (5 bases). The CDR3 loop spans 13 amino acids. The ends were cut back, 1 base at V and 9 bases at J, with 10 bases in the middle. The CDR3 sequence is CASSLGLRGEQFF. DNA of the CDR3: TGTGCCAGCAGTTTAGGCCTAAGGGGTGAGCAGTTCTTC.

This clonotype was counted ten times or more. The chain recombines TRBV3-1 with TRBJ2-5; D is possibly TRBD2 (5 bases). The V end lost 5 bases, the J end lost 9 bases, and 16 bases lay between the germline ends. The CDR3 has 13 residues. CDR1 and CDR2 (germline): LGHDT, YNNKEL (reference sequence). CDR3 in amino acids: CASSTDGLEAQYF. The CDR3 region has the DNA TGTGCCAGCAGCACAGACGGCTTGGAGGCCCAGTACTTC.

This clonotype was found many times. V and J are TRBV5-1 and TRBJ2-7; perhaps TRBD1 as D (6 bases). This CDR3 region has 13 residues. V lost 1 base to trimming and J lost 5 bases, with 10 bases between them. The germline V gene has CDR1 SGHRS and CDR2 YFSETQ. In nucleotides, the CDR3 is TGCGCCAGCAGCTTGCAACAGGGCGACGAGCAGTACTTC. It codes for CASSLQQGDEQYF.

This clonotype was found a few times. The V and J genes are TRBV18 and TRBJ2-7, with D unresolved. CDR3 size: 13 residues. The V gene lost 3 bases and the J gene lost 6 bases, with 12 bases spanning the gap. CDR1 and CDR2 from the germline V gene are KGHSH and LQKENI. In DNA, the CDR3 is TGTGCCAGCTCACCTCCCGGTGTAGCCGAGCAGTACTTC. Its translation is CASSPPGVAEQYF.

This chain joins TRBV7-9 and TRBJ2-2; possibly TRBD1 for D (5 bases). CDR1 is SEHNR and CDR2 is FQNEAQ in the germline V gene (reference sequence). Trimming took off 7 bases at V and 4 bases at J, with 16 bases between the two ends. This CDR3 has 15 amino acids. This CDR3 is CASIPPQGLTGELFF. The CDR3 DNA reads TGTGCCAGCATCCCTCCCCAGGGTCTCACCGGGGAGCTGTTTTTT.

The chain recombines TRBV19 with TRBJ1-6; D may be TRBD1 (5 bases). The CDR3 contains 12 residues. Germline lookup yields CDR1 LNHDA and CDR2 SQIVND (reference sequence). With 4 bases removed from V and 12 bases from J, the gap between germline ends came to 10 bases. CDR3 sequence: CASSTDSRPLHF. The CDR3 nucleotides read TGTGCCAGTAGTACCGACAGCAGACCCCTCCACTTT.

Here the CDR3 DNA reads TGCAGTGCTGGAGTGACTGGGACAGAAAAAAACTATGGCTACACCTTC. Translating gives CSAGVTGTEKNYGYTF. The chain joins TRBV20-1 to TRBJ1-2; 7 bases agree with TRBD1. CDR1 DFQATT and CDR2 SNEGSKA come from the germline V gene (reference sequence). V gave up 5 bases and J gave up 2 bases; unmatched junction bases: 14. CDR3 length equals 16 residues.

V usage is TRBV3-1 and J usage is TRBJ1-6; weak D call: TRBD1 (6 bases). V dropped 1 base and J dropped 3 bases, with 10 bases sitting between them. The CDR3 has 16 amino acids. CDR1 and CDR2 (germline): LGHDT, YNNKEL (reference sequence). The CDR3 DNA is TGTGCCAGCAGCCAAGCAGGAGGGGGCTATAATTCACCCCTCCACTTT. This sequence encodes CASSQAGGGYNSPLHF.

The chain is built from TRBV9 and TRBJ2-5, with D possibly TRBD2 on 6 matching bases. The CDR3 contains 14 residues. CDR1 and CDR2 from the germline V gene are SGDLS and YYNGEE. Trimming pared 0 bases from V and 5 bases from J, leaving 11 bases between. CDR3 in amino acids: CASSVAGGGETQYF. For the CDR3, the DNA is TGTGCCAGCAGCGTAGCAGGTGGAGGGGAGACCCAGTACTTC. Combining the CDR3 with reference TRBV9 and TRBJ2-5 gives the whole variable domain DSGVTQTPKHLITATGQRVTLRCSPRSGDLSVYWYQQSLDQGLQFLIQYYNGEERAKGNILERFSAQQFPDLHSELNLSSLELGDSALYFCASSVAGGGETQYFGPGTRLLVL.

Many counts were recorded for this clonotype. The genes are TRBV10-3 and TRBJ2-2; 7 positions match TRBD1. V lost 6 bases and J lost 0; bases outside the gene matches: 4. Germline assignment: CDR1 ENHRY and CDR2 SYGVKD. CDR3 length equals 15 residues. CDR3 nucleotide sequence: TGTGCCATCAGCCGACAGGGATCGAACACCGGGGAGCTGTTTTTT. It encodes CAISRQGSNTGELFF.

This chain connects TRBV14 to TRBJ1-1; no clear D. Germline CDR1 reads SGHDN; CDR2 reads FVKESK. CDR3 length: 14 residues. Trimming removed 4 bases from V and 0 bases from J, with 9 bases in between. The CDR3 nucleotides read TGTGCCAGCAGCCCTCGTTACGTGAACACTGAAGCTTTCTTT. The encoded protein is CASSPRYVNTEAFF. Variable domain in full (rest from reference TRBV14 and TRBJ1-1): EAGVTQFPSHSVIEKGQTVTLRCDPISGHDNLYWYRRVMGKEIKFLLHFVKESKQDESGMPNNRFLAERTGGTYSTLKVQPAELEDSGVYFCASSPRYVNTEAFFGQGTRLTVV.

This clonotype was seen repeatedly, ten times or more. The chain is built from TRBV19 and TRBJ1-1, with D tentatively TRBD1 (5 bases). Germline V CDR1 and CDR2: LNHDA, SQIVND (reference sequence). The V end lost 6 bases, the J end lost 5 bases, and 22 bases lay between the germline ends. CDR3 size: 16 residues. For the CDR3, the DNA is TGTGCCAGTAGGAGAGTTGGGACTCAGGGAAAAACTGAAGCTTTCTTT. It specifies CASRRVGTQGKTEAFF.

This clonotype appeared a few times. The chain links TRBV6-2 or TRBV6-3 to TRBJ1-4; tentative D call: TRBD1 (6 bases). Trimming stripped 5 bases from V and 8 bases from J, with 15 bases between. CDR3 length: 14 amino acids. CDR1 is MNHEY, CDR2 SVGEGT, per germline. The CDR3 here is CASSRRGGLEKLFF. The CDR3, as DNA: TGTGCCAGCAGTCGCAGGGGAGGGTTGGAAAAACTGTTTTTT.

The sample holds many counts of this clonotype. The DNA for the CDR3 is TGCGCCAGCAGCTTGAGAGGGACCCGTGGGTCACCCCTCCACTTT. Encoded protein: CASSLRGTRGSPLHF. The chain recombines TRBV5-1 with TRBJ1-6; a possible D gene is TRBD1 (5 bases). Trimming pared 1 base from V and 10 bases from J, leaving 15 bases between. This CDR3 is 15 amino acids long. Germline V CDR1 and CDR2: SGHRS, YFSETQ. The complete variable domain, with remaining parts taken from reference TRBV5-1 and TRBJ1-6, reads KAGVTQTPRYLIKTRGQQVTLSCSPISGHRSVSWYQQTPGQGLQFLFEYFSETQRNKGNFPGRFSGRQFSNSRSEMNVSTLELGDSALYLCASSLRGTRGSPLHFGNGTRLTVT.

This clonotype was seen ten or more times. This chain connects TRBV13 to TRBJ2-3, with 12 bases aligning to TRBD2. The CDR3 is 14 amino acids. Germline lookup yields CDR1 PRHDT and CDR2 FYEKMQ (reference sequence). V dropped 8 bases and J dropped 4; count of bases not matched to a gene: 4. The CDR3 nucleotides read TGTGCCAGCGTCGGACTAGCGGGGTCAGATACGCAGTATTTT. This encodes CASVGLAGSDTQYF.

This clonotype was observed at least ten times. The chain uses TRBV6-1 and TRBJ2-3; 9 bases fit TRBD2. The CDR3 contains 15 residues. V lost 1 base and J lost 2; bases outside the gene matches: 1. CDR1 and CDR2 (germline): MNHNS, SASEGT. This chain's CDR3 is CASSEGGGATDTQYF. The CDR3 region has the DNA TGTGCCAGCAGTGAAGGCGGGGGGGCCACAGATACGCAGTATTTT.

This clonotype turned up a few times. This chain connects TRBV5-6 to TRBJ1-2, with 10 bases that match TRBD1. V gave up 4 bases and J gave up 3 bases; unmatched junction bases: 3. The CDR3 has 14 residues. Germline V CDR1 and CDR2: SGHDT, YYEEEE. CDR3 sequence: CASSRTGGYYGYTF. CDR3 coding DNA: TGTGCCAGCAGCCGGACAGGGGGTTACTATGGCTACACCTTC.

At least ten counts were recorded for this clonotype. The chain combines TRBV7-9 with TRBJ1-5; D gene unclear. This CDR3 spans 14 amino acids. Germline lookup yields CDR1 SEHNR and CDR2 FQNEAQ (reference sequence). Deletions cut 2 bases from V and 1 base from J, with 6 bases between. CDR3 protein: CASSLYDSNQPQHF. CDR3 bases: TGTGCCAGCAGCTTATATGACAGCAATCAGCCCCAGCATTTT.

This clonotype was recorded many times. The chain joins TRBV3-1 to TRBJ2-3; 8 bases line up with TRBD2. The germline V gene has CDR1 LGHDT and CDR2 YNNKEL (reference sequence). CDR3 length: 15 amino acids. V shed 1 base and J 3 bases; nucleotides not matched to a gene: 3. CDR3: CASSQGSGTTDTQYF. The CDR3 DNA follows: TGTGCCAGCAGCCAAGGTAGCGGGACGACAGATACGCAGTATTTT.

CDR3 nucleotide sequence: TGTGCCAGTAGGGATAGCTCAGGCTCCTACAATGAGCAGTTCTTC. It yields the protein CASRDSSGSYNEQFF. The rearrangement uses TRBV19 and TRBJ2-1; unclear D gene. This CDR3 contains 15 residues. The V end lost 6 bases, the J end lost 0 bases, and 12 bases lay between the germline ends. Germline V lookup: CDR1 LNHDA, CDR2 SQIVND (reference sequence). Using reference TRBV19 and TRBJ2-1 for the parts outside the CDR3, the full variable domain is DGGITQSPKYLFRKEGQNVTLSCEQNLNHDAMYWYRQDPGQGLRLIYYSQIVNDFQKGDIAEGYSVSREKKESFPLTVTSAQKNPTAFYLCASRDSSGSYNEQFFGPGTRLTVL.

The sample holds many counts of this clonotype. The chain employs TRBV7-2 and TRBJ1-1; 7 positions agree with TRBD1. Losses at the gene ends were 2 bases for V and 5 bases for J; bases not matched to a gene: 2. Germline-derived CDR1 and CDR2 are SGHTA and FQGNSA. The CDR3 is made up of 13 amino acids. CDR3 nucleotides: TGTGCCAGCAGCTTACTGACAGGGACTGAAGCTTTCTTT. Protein sequence: CASSLLTGTEAFF.

The rearrangement links TRBV28 to TRBJ1-1, with unresolved D. Germline CDR1 is MDHEN and CDR2 is SYDVKM. Trimming took 5 bases from V and 1 from J, leaving 11 bases between them. CDR3 length: 14 amino acids. DNA for the CDR3: TGTGCCAGCAGTATCAGATGGGGGAACACTGAAGCTTTCTTT. Amino acid sequence: CASSIRWGNTEAFF.